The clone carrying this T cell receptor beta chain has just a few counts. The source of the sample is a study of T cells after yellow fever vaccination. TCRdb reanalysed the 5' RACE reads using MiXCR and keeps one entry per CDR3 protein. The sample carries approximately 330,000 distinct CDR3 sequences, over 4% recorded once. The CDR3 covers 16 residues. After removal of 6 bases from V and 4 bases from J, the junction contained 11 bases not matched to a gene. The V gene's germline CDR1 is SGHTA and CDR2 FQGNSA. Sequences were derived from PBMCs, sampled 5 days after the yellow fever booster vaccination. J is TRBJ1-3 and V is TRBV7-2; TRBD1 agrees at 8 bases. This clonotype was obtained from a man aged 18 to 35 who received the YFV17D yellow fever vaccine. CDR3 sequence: CASSPFPGQAGNTIYF. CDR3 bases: TGTGCCAGCAGTCCCTTCCCGGGACAGGCAGGAAACACCATATATTTT.